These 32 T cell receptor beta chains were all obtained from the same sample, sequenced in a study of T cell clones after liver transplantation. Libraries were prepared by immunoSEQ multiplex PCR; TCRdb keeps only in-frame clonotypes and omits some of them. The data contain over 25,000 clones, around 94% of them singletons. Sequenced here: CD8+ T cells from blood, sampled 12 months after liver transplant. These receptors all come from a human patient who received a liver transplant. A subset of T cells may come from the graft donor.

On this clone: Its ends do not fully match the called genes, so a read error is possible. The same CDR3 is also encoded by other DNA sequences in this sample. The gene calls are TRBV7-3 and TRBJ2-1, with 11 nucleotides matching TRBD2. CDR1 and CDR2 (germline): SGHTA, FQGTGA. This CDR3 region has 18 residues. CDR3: CASSPTSGIKSSYNEQFF. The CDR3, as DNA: TGTGCCAGCAGTCCGACTAGCGGGATTAAAAGCTCCTACAATGAGCAATTCTTC. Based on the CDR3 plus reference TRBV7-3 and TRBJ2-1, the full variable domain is GAGVSQTPSNKVTEKGKYVELRCDPISGHTALYWYRQSLGQGPEFLIYFQGTGAADDSGLPNDRFFAVRPEGSVSTLKIQRTERGDSAVYLCASSPTSGIKSSYNEQFFGPGTRLTVL.

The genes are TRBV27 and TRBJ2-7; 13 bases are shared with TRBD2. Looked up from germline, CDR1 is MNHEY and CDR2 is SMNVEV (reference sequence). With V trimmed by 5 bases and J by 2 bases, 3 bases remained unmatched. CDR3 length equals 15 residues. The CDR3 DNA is TGTGCCAGCAGTCCCGGACTAGCGGGAGCCTACGAGCAGTACTTC. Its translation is CASSPGLAGAYEQYF.

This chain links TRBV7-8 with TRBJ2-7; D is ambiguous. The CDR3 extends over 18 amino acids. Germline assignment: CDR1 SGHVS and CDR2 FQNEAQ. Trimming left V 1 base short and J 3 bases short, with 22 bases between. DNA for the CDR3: TGTGCCAGCAGCTTAGAGCCATCGGGCCTCCTCTTTCTCTACGAGCAGTACTTC. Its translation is CASSLEPSGLLFLYEQYF. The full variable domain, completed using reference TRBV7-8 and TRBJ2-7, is GAGVSQSPRYKVAKRGQDVALRCDPISGHVSLFWYQQALGQGPEFLTYFQNEAQLDKSGLPSDRFFAERPEGSVSTLKIQRTQQEDSAVYLCASSLEPSGLLFLYEQYFGPGTRLTVT.

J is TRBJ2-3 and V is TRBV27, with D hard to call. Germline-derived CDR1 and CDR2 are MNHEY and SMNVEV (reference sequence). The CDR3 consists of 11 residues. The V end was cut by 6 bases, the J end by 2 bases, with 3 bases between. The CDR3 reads CASRDTDTQYF. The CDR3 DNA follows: TGTGCCAGCAGGGACACAGATACGCAGTATTTT.

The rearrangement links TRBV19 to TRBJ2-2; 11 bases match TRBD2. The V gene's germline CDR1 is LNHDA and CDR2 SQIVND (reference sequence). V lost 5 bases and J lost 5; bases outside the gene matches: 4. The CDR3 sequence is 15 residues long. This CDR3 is CASSLLAGDTGELFF. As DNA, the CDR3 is TGTGCCAGTAGTTTACTAGCGGGAGATACCGGGGAGCTGTTTTTT.

In DNA, the CDR3 is TGTGCCAGTAGTCCCAGCGGGAGCGGCGAGCAGTACTTC. Translated, it gives CASSPSGSGEQYF. The V and J genes are TRBV19 and TRBJ2-7; the match to TRBD2 covers 8 bases. The CDR3 is 13 residues long. After removal of 5 bases from V and 6 bases from J, the junction contained 6 bases not matched to a gene. The germline V gene has CDR1 LNHDA and CDR2 SQIVND (reference sequence).

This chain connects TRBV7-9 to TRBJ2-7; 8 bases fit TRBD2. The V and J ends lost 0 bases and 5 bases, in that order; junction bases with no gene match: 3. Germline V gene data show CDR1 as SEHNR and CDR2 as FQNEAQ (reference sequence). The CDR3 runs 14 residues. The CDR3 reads CASSLAGLDHEQYF. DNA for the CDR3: TGTGCCAGCAGCTTAGCGGGACTAGACCACGAGCAGTACTTC.

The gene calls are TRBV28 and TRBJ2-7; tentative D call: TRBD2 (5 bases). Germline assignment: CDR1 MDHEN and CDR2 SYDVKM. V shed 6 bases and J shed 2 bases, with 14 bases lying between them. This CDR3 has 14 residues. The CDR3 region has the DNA TGTGCCAGCAGCCCAACTAGGGTCGCCTACGAGCAGTACTTC. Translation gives CASSPTRVAYEQYF.

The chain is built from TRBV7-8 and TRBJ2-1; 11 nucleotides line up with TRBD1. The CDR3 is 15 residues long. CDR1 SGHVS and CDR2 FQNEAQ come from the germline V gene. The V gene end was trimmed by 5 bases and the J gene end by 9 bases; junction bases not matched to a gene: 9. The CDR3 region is CASSPGQGGFPEQFF. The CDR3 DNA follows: TGTGCCAGCAGCCCGGGACAGGGGGGCTTCCCTGAGCAGTTCTTC.

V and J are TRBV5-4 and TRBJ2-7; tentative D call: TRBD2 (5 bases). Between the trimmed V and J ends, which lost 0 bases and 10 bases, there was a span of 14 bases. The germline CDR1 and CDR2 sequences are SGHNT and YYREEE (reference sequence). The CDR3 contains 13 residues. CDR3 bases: TGTGCCAGCAGCTTGGGGGGTGGACTCGACCAGTACTTC. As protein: CASSLGGGLDQYF.

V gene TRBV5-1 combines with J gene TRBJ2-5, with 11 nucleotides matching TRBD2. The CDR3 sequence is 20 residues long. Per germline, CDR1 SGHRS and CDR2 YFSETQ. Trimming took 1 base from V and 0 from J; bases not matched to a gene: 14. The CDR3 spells CASSLFIGPRLAGNQETQYF. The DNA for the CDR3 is TGCGCCAGCAGCTTGTTTATAGGACCGAGACTAGCGGGAAACCAAGAGACCCAGTACTTC. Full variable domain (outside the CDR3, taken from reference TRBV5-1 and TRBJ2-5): KAGVTQTPRYLIKTRGQQVTLSCSPISGHRSVSWYQQTPGQGLQFLFEYFSETQRNKGNFPGRFSGRQFSNSRSEMNVSTLELGDSALYLCASSLFIGPRLAGNQETQYFGPGTRLLVL.

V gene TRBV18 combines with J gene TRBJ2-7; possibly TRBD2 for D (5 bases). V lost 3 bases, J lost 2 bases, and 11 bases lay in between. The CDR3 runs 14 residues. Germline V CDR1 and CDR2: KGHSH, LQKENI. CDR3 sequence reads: CASSPSGKPYEQYF. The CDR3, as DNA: TGTGCCAGCTCACCTTCGGGGAAACCCTACGAGCAGTACTTC.

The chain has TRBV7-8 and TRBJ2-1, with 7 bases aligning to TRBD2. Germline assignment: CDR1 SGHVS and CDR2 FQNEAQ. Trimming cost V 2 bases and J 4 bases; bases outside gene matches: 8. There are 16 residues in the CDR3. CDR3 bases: TGTGCCAGCAGCTTAATCGCGGGAGAGCTATACAATGAGCAGTTCTTC. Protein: CASSLIAGELYNEQFF.

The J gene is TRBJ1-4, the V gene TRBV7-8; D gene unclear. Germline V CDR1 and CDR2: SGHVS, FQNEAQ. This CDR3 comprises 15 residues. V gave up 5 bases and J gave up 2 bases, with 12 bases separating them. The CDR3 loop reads CASSDWTATNEKLFF. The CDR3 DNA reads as TGTGCCAGCAGCGACTGGACTGCTACTAATGAAAAACTGTTTTTT.

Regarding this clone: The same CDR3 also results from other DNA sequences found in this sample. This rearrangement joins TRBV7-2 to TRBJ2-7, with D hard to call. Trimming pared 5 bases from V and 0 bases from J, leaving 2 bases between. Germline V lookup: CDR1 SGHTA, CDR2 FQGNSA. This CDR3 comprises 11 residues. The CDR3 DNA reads TGTGCCAGCAGCCTCTCCTACGAGCAGTACTTC. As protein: CASSLSYEQYF.

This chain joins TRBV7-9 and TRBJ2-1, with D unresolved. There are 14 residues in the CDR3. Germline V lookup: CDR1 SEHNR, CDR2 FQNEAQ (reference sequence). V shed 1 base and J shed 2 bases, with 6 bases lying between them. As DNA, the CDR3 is TGTGCCAGCAGCTTAGACCAAACCTACAATGAGCAGTTCTTC. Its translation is CASSLDQTYNEQFF.

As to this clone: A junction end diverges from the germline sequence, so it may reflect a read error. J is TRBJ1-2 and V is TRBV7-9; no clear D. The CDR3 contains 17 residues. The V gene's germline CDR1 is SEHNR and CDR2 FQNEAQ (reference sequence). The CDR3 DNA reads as TGTGCCAGCAGCACCAACGCCGCGAAGGAGCCAAACTATGGCCACACCTTC. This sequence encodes CASSTNAAKEPNYGHTF.

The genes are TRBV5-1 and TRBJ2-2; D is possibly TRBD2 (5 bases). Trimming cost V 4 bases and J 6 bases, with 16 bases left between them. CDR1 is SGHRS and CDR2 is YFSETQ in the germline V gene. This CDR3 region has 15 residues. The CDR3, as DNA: TGCGCCAGCAGCCCGGCGAGGGTCCGGGCCGGGGAGCTGTTTTTT. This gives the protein CASSPARVRAGELFF.

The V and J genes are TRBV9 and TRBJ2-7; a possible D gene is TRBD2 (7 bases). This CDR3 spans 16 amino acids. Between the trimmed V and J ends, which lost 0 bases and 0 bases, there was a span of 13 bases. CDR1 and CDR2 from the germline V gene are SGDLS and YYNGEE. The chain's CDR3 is CASSVEGGGTSYEQYF. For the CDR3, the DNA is TGTGCCAGCAGCGTAGAGGGGGGAGGGACCTCCTACGAGCAGTACTTC. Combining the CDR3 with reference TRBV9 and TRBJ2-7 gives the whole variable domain DSGVTQTPKHLITATGQRVTLRCSPRSGDLSVYWYQQSLDQGLQFLIQYYNGEERAKGNILERFSAQQFPDLHSELNLSSLELGDSALYFCASSVEGGGTSYEQYFGPGTRLTVT.

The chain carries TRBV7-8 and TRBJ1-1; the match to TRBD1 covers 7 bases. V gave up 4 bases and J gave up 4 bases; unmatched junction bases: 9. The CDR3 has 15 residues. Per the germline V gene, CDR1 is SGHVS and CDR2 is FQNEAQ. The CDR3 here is CASSWPREGATEAFF. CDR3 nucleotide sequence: TGTGCCAGCAGCTGGCCCAGGGAGGGGGCCACTGAAGCTTTCTTT.

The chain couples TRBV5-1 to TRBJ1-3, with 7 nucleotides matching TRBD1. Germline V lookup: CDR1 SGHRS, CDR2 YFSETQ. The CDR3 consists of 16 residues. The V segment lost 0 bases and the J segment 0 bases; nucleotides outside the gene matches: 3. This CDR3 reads CASSLGQGSSGNTIYF. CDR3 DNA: TGCGCCAGCAGCTTGGGACAGGGAAGCTCTGGAAACACCATATATTTT.

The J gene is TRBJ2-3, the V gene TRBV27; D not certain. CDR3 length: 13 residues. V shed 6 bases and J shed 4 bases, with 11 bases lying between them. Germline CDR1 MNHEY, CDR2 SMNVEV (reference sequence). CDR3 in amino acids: CASRPDGPDTQYF. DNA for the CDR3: TGTGCCAGCAGGCCCGACGGGCCAGATACGCAGTATTTT.

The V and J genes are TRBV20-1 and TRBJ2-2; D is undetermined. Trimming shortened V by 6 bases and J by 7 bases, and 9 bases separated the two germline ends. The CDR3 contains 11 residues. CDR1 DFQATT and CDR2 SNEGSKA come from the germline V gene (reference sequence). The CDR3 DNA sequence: TGCAGTGCAATGAAGGTCGGGGAGCTGTTTTTT. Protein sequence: CSAMKVGELFF.

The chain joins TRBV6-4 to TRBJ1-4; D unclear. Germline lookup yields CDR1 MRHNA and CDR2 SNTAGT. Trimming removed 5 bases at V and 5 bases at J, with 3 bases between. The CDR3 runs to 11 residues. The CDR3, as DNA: TGTGCCAGCAGTCTGAATGAAAAACTGTTTTTT. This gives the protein CASSLNEKLFF.

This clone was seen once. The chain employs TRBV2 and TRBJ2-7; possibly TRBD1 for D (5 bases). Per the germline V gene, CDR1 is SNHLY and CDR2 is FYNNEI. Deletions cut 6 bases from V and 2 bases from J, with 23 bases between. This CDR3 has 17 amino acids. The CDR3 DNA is TGTGCCAGCAGCACCGCTATCTCACAGGTGACCACCTACGAGCAGTACTTC. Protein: CASSTAISQVTTYEQYF.

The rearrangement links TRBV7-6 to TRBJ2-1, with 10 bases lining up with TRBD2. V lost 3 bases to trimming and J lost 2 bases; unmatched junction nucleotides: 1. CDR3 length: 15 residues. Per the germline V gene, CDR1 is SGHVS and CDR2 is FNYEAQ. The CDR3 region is CASSLGLAPYNEQFF. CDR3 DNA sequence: TGTGCCAGCAGCTTGGGACTAGCGCCCTACAATGAGCAGTTCTTC.

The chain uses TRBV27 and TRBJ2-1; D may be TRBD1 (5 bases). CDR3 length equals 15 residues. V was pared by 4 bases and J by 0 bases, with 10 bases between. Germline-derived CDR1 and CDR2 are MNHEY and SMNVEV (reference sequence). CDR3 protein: CASSSRGHSYNEQFF. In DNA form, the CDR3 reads TGTGCCAGCAGTTCTCGCGGACACTCCTACAATGAGCAGTTCTTC.

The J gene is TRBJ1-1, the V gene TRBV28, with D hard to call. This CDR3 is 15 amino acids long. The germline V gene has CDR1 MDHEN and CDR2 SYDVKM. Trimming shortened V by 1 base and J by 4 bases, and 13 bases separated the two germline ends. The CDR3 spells CASSLLRLAATEAFF. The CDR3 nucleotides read TGTGCCAGCAGTTTATTAAGACTGGCGGCCACTGAAGCTTTCTTT.

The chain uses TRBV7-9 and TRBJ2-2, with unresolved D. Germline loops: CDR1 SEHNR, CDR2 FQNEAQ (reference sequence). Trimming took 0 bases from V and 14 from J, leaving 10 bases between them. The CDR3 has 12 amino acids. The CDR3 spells CASSLASPDLFF. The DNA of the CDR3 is TGTGCCAGCAGCTTAGCGAGTCCGGACCTGTTTTTT.

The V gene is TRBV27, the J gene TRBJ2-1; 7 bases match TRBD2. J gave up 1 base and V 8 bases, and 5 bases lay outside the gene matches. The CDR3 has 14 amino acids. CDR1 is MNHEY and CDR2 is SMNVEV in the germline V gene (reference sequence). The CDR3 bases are TGTGCCAGCGGGGCTAGCGGTTCCTACAATGAGCAGTTCTTC. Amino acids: CASGASGSYNEQFF.

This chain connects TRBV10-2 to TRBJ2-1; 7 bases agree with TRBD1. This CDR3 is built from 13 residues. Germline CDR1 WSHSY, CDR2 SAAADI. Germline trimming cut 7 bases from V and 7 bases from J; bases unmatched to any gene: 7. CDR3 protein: CASKPTGYNEQFF. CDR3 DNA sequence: TGCGCCAGCAAACCGACAGGGTATAATGAGCAGTTCTTC.

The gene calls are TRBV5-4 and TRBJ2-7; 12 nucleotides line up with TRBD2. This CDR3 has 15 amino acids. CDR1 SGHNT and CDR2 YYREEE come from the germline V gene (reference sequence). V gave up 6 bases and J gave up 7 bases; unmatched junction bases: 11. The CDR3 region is CASKYLAGGPGEQYF. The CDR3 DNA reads TGTGCCAGCAAATACCTAGCGGGAGGGCCGGGAGAGCAGTACTTC.